This passage covers 13 T cell receptor beta chains from one sample sequenced in a study of cytomegalovirus exposure and HLA in healthy donors. Researchers ran the PCR with 60 Vbeta and 13 Jbeta primers. Generated by immunoSEQ multiplex PCR, the TCRdb table keeps only in-frame clones and is missing some. The clone table shows approximately 120,000 clones, with the ten largest holding about 2.7%. Sequencing used PBMCs. Source of these receptors: a man aged 25-40 years in good health and CMV-seronegative.

This chain joins TRBV9 and TRBJ2-4; maybe TRBD1 (7 bases). V lost 3 bases, J lost 5 bases, and 15 bases lay in between. The CDR3 consists of 15 residues. CDR1 is SGDLS, CDR2 YYNGEE, per germline. CDR3 loop: CASSDAGQPQNIQYF. The CDR3 coding sequence is TGTGCCAGCAGCGACGCGGGACAGCCTCAAAACATTCAGTACTTC.

The V call is TRBV28, the J call TRBJ1-2; D ambiguous. Trimming took off 6 bases at V and 7 bases at J, with 9 bases between the two ends. Looked up from germline, CDR1 is MDHEN and CDR2 is SYDVKM. CDR3 length: 11 residues. CDR3 bases: TGTGCCAGCAGCATCCTCGGTGGCTACACCTTC. Protein sequence: CASSILGGYTF.

The chain joins TRBV6-5 to TRBJ2-5; D perhaps matches TRBD1 (5 bases). Germline CDR1 MNHEY, CDR2 SVGAGI. The V end lost 7 bases, the J end lost 3 bases, and 15 bases lay between the germline ends. The CDR3 extends over 14 amino acids. The CDR3 nucleotides read TGTGCCAGCAAGGAGACAGCGAGCGAAGAGACCCAGTACTTC. It specifies CASKETASEETQYF.

The chain uses TRBV7-9 and TRBJ2-1, with no clear D. Germline CDR1 reads SEHNR; CDR2 reads FQNEAQ (reference sequence). V gave up 2 bases and J gave up 3 bases, with 14 bases separating them. The CDR3 is 16 residues long. This CDR3 is CASSLISTTDYNEQFF. CDR3 bases: TGTGCCAGCAGCTTAATCTCCACTACCGACTACAATGAGCAGTTCTTC.

The chain links TRBV6-1 to TRBJ2-1; 7 bases are a match to TRBD2. The V gene end was trimmed by 2 bases and the J gene end by 3 bases; junction bases not matched to a gene: 4. CDR3 length: 15 residues. Germline CDR1 reads MNHNS; CDR2 reads SASEGT. CDR3 sequence: CASSENPSGYNEQFF. CDR3 DNA sequence: TGTGCCAGCAGTGAAAATCCTAGCGGCTACAATGAGCAGTTCTTC.

This sequence joins TRBV9 and TRBJ2-3; D possibly corresponds to TRBD2 (6 bases). The germline V gene has CDR1 SGDLS and CDR2 YYNGEE. The ends were cut back, 0 bases at V and 5 bases at J, with 19 bases in the middle. This CDR3 has 17 amino acids. CDR3 coding DNA: TGTGCCAGCAGCGTAGAGGGAGGCTCCCCTGCCATAGATACGCAGTATTTT. This codes for CASSVEGGSPAIDTQYF.

The chain has TRBV5-1 and TRBJ2-5, with D uncertain. Germline values: CDR1 SGHRS, CDR2 YFSETQ. The CDR3 extends over 12 amino acids. Trimming pared 7 bases from V and 1 base from J, leaving 8 bases between. The CDR3, as DNA: TGCGCCAGCCGCCAAGCCCAAGAGACCCAGTACTTC. Translation gives CASRQAQETQYF.

This rearrangement joins TRBV7-2 to TRBJ2-1, with 8 positions matching TRBD2. This CDR3 is 14 amino acids long. Losses at the gene ends were 3 bases for V and 10 bases for J; bases not matched to a gene: 8. Per the germline V gene, CDR1 is SGHTA and CDR2 is FQGNSA. CDR3 DNA: TGTGCCAGCAGCTTGTATTTGCGGGGGGACGAGCAGTTCTTC. This sequence encodes CASSLYLRGDEQFF.

J is TRBJ2-7 and V is TRBV29-1, with 9 bases identical to TRBD1. The length of the CDR3 is 12 residues. Germline loops: CDR1 SQVTM, CDR2 ANQGSEA. J lost 3 bases, V lost 7 bases, and 4 bases had no gene match. This CDR3 reads CSAKGQGYEQYF. In nucleotides, the CDR3 is TGCAGCGCCAAGGGACAGGGCTACGAGCAGTACTTC.

The V and J genes are TRBV4-1 and TRBJ2-3; 7 bases are a match to TRBD1. This CDR3 has 14 residues. V lost 11 bases, J lost 6 bases, and 14 bases stayed unmatched. Looked up from germline, CDR1 is MGHRA and CDR2 is YSYEKL. CDR3 sequence (DNA): TGCGCCGGACAAGACAGGGTTGGGGTGGATACGCAGTATTTT. This codes for CAGQDRVGVDTQYF.

J is TRBJ1-1 and V is TRBV28; D is ambiguous. There are 14 residues in the CDR3. Germline V gene lookup returns CDR1 MDHEN and CDR2 SYDVKM. V gave up 2 bases and J gave up 2 bases, with 9 bases separating them. CDR3 nucleotides: TGTGCCAGCAGTTTAGGAGGCACCAACACTGAAGCTTTCTTT. Amino acid sequence: CASSLGGTNTEAFF.

This rearrangement joins TRBV7-2 to TRBJ1-3; 7 bases align to TRBD1. From germline, CDR1 is SGHTA and CDR2 FQGNSA. CDR3 length equals 13 residues. Losses at the gene ends were 5 bases for V and 11 bases for J; bases not matched to a gene: 9. In nucleotides, the CDR3 is TGTGCCAGCAGCGAGGAGTTCGGGACAGCCATATATTTT. Translation gives CASSEEFGTAIYF.

The V call is TRBV4-1, the J call TRBJ2-7, with D tentatively TRBD1 (6 bases). The CDR3 length is 15 residues. Trimming removed 1 base at V and 2 bases at J, with 12 bases between. Per germline, CDR1 MGHRA and CDR2 YSYEKL. The CDR3 nucleotides read TGCGCCAGCAGCCAAGGGGCTTGGACAGCCTACGAGCAGTACTTC. Residues: CASSQGAWTAYEQYF.